This T cell receptor (beta chain) was found in a study of T cells in Graves' hyperthyroidism and ophthalmopathy. The overall study: It was at initial diagnosis, before any treatment, that peripheral blood was collected.

Thyroid ultrasound and orbital computed tomography, with clinical symptoms and serum thyroxine and TRAb, informed diagnoses. The ends lost 3 bases at V and 8 bases at J; junction bases unmatched: 15. The length of the CDR3 is 16 residues. The germline V gene encodes CDR1 MNHEY and CDR2 SMNVEV (reference sequence). This clonotype occurred a few times. The antigen is not known. RNA transcripts served as the template for amplifying TCR beta CDR3 regions. The HTBI primer set was used in a first-round RT-PCR of the TCR CDR3. TCRdb ran MiXCR on the multiplex PCR reads and lists one entry per CDR3 protein. This sample yields hundreds of thousands of distinct CDR3 sequences, of which around 13% are seen a single time; about an eighth belongs to the top ten. Overall study findings and caveats: Model-based prediction identified ophthalmopathy a median about 6 months prior to its onset.

The sequencing sample was made of blood. This sequence was found in a woman between 45 and 60 years old with Graves' ophthalmopathy. The V call is TRBV27, the J call TRBJ1-2, with TRBD1 identical over 7 bases. Here the CDR3 DNA reads TGTGCCAGCAGTTTTGGAACAGGGGCGAGGAGTGGAGGCTACACCTTC. The encoded protein is CASSFGTGARSGGYTF.